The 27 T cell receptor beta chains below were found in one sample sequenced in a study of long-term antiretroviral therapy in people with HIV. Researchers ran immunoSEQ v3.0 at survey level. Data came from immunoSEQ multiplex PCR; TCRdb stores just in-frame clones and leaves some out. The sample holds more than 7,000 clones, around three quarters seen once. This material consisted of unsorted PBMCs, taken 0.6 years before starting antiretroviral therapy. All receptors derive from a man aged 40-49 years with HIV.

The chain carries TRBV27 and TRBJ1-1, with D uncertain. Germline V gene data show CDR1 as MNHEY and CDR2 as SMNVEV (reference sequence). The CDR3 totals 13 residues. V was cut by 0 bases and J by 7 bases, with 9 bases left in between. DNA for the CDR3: TGTGCCAGCAGTTTATCGATGGCCCTTGAAGCTTTCTTT. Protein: CASSLSMALEAFF.

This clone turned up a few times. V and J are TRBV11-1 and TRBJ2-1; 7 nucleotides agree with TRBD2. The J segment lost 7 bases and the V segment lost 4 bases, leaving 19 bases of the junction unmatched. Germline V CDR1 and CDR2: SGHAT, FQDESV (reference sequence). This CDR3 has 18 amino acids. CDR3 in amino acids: CASSYPGMSGGEGNEQFF. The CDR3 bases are TGTGCCAGCAGCTACCCAGGAATGAGTGGAGGGGAGGGGAATGAGCAGTTCTTC.

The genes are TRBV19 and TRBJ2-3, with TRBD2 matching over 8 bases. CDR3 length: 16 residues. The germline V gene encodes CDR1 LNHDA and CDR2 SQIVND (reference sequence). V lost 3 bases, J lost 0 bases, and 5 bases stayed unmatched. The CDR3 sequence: CASSIPLAVSTDTQYF. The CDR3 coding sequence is TGTGCCAGTAGTATCCCACTAGCGGTTAGCACAGATACGCAGTATTTT.

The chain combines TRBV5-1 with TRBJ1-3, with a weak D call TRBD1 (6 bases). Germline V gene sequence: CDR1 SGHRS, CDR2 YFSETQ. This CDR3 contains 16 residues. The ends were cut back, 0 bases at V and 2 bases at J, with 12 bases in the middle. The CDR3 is CASSLGTTGTGNTIYF. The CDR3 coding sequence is TGCGCCAGCAGCTTGGGCACCACAGGGACTGGAAACACCATATATTTT.

CDR3 sequence: CAWSGLYEQYF. In DNA form, the CDR3 reads TGTGCCTGGAGTGGCCTCTACGAGCAGTACTTC. The V and J genes are TRBV30 and TRBJ2-7; D is undetermined. From germline, CDR1 is GTSNPN and CDR2 SVGIG (reference sequence). The CDR3 is made up of 11 amino acids. The V and J ends lost 1 base and 3 bases respectively, with 4 bases between them.

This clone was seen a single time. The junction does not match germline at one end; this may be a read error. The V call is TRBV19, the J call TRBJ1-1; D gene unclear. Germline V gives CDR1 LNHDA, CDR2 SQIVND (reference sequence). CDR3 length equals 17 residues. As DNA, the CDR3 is TGTGCCACTAGTATTGGCGGCCTCAGGACCCTCGACACTGAAGCTTTCTTT. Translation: CATSIGGLRTLDTEAFF.

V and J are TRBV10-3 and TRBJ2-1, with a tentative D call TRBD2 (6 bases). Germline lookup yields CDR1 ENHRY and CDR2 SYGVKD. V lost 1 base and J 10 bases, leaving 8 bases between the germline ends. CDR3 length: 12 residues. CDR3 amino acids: CAISEYGGEQFF. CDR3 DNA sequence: TGTGCCATCAGTGAGTATGGAGGGGAGCAGTTCTTC.

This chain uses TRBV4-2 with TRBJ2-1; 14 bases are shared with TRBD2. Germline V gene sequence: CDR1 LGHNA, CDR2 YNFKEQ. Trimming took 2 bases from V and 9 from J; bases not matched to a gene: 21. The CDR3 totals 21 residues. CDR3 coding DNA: TGTGCCAGCAGCCAACAGGGGACTAGCGGGGGTCCCTTGCGCCTCCACGTTGAGCAGTTCTTC. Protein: CASSQQGTSGGPLRLHVEQFF.

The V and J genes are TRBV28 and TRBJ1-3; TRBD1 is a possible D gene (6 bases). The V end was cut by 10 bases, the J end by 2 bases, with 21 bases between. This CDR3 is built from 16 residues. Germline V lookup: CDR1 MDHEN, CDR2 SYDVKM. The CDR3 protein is CATKFSEGTTGNTIYF. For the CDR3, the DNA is TGTGCCACTAAGTTTTCAGAGGGGACAACTGGAAACACCATATATTTT.

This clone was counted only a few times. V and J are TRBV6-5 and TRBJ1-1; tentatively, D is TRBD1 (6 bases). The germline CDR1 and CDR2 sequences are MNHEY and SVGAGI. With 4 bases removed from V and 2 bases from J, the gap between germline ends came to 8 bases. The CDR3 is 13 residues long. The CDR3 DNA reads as TGTGCCAGCAGTTTGGGACAAAACACTGAAGCTTTCTTT. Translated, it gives CASSLGQNTEAFF.

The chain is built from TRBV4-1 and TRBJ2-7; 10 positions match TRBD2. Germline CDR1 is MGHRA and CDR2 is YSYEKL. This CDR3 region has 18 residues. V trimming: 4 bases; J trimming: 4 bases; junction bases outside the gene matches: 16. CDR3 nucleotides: TGCGCCAGCAGCCCAAGTAGTTCTAAAGCGGGGGGGACGTACGAGCAGTACTTC. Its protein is CASSPSSSKAGGTYEQYF.

The CDR3 nucleotides read TGTGCCAGCAGCCCCCAGGGCTCGTTCTATGGCTACACCTTC. Translation gives CASSPQGSFYGYTF. The genes are TRBV7-8 and TRBJ1-2; a possible D gene is TRBD1 (5 bases). V was shortened by 5 bases and J by 4 bases, with 14 bases between the two germline ends. CDR1 and CDR2 from the germline V gene are SGHVS and FQNEAQ. The CDR3 contains 14 residues. Full variable domain (missing parts from reference TRBV7-8 and TRBJ1-2): GAGVSQSPRYKVAKRGQDVALRCDPISGHVSLFWYQQALGQGPEFLTYFQNEAQLDKSGLPSDRFFAERPEGSVSTLKIQRTQQEDSAVYLCASSPQGSFYGYTFGSGTRLTVV.

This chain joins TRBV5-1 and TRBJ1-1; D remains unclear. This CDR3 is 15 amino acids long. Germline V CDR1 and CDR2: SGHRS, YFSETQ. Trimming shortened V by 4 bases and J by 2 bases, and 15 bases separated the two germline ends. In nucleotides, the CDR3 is TGCGCCAGCAGCCCAAGGACGGGAACTAACACTGAAGCTTTCTTT. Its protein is CASSPRTGTNTEAFF.

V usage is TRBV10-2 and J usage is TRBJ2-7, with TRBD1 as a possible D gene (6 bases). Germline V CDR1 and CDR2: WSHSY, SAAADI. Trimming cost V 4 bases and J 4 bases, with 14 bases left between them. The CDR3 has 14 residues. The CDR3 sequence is CASSVPGGEYEQYF. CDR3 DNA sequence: TGCGCCAGCAGTGTCCCTGGGGGCGAATACGAGCAGTACTTC.

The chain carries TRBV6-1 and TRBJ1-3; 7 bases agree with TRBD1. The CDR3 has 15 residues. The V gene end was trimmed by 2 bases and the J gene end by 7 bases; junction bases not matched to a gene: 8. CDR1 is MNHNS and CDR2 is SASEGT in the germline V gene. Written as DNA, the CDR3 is TGTGCCAGCAGTGAACTGGACAGGATGGGGAACACCATATATTTT. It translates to CASSELDRMGNTIYF.

CDR3 residues: CASSPGRGTSGFTDTQYF. CDR3 DNA: TGTGCCAGCAGCCCCGGGAGGGGGACTAGCGGGTTCACAGATACGCAGTATTTT. The chain has TRBV7-9 and TRBJ2-3, with 12 bases fitting TRBD2. Germline CDR1 SEHNR, CDR2 FQNEAQ (reference sequence). The V and J ends lost 5 bases and 2 bases, in that order; junction bases with no gene match: 11. This CDR3 has 18 amino acids.

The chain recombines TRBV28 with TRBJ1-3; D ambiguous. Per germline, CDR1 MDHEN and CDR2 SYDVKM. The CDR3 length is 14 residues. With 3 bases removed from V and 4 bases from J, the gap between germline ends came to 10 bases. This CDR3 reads CASSFKDVGNTIYF. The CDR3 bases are TGTGCCAGCAGTTTTAAGGACGTCGGAAACACCATATATTTT.

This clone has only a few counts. The CDR3 here is CASSLGLGGMYTEAFF. DNA for the CDR3: TGTGCCAGCAGCTTAGGGCTGGGGGGCATGTACACTGAAGCTTTCTTT. The rearrangement uses TRBV11-2 and TRBJ1-1; D is perhaps TRBD1 (6 bases). Germline V gene data show CDR1 as SGHAT and CDR2 as FQNNGV. The CDR3 runs to 16 residues. Deletions cut 1 base from V and 3 bases from J, with 15 bases between.

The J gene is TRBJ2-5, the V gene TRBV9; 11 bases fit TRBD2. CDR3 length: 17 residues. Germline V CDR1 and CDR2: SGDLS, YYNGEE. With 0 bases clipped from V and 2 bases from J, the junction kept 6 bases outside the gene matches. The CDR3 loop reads CASSVAGTSGPQETQYF. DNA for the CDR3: TGTGCCAGCAGCGTAGCCGGGACTAGCGGCCCTCAAGAGACCCAGTACTTC.

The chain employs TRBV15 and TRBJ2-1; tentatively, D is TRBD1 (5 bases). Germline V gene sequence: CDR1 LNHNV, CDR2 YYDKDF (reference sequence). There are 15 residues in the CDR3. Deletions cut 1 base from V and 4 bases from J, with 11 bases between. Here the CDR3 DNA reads TGTGCCACCAGCAGAGGCAGGGAAGATTACAATGAGCAGTTCTTC. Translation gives CATSRGREDYNEQFF.

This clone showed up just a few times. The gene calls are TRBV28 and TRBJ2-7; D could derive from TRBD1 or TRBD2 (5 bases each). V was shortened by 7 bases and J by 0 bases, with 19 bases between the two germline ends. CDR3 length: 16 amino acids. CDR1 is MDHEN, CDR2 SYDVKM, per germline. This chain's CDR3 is CASTPRGSLSSYEQYF. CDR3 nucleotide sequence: TGTGCCAGCACCCCGAGGGGCAGTCTGAGCTCCTACGAGCAGTACTTC.

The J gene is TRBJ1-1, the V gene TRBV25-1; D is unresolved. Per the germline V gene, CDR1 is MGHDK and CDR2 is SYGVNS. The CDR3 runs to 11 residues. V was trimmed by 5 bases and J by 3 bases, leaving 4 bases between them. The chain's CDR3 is CASSYYTEAFF. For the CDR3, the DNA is TGTGCCAGCAGTTACTACACTGAAGCTTTCTTT.

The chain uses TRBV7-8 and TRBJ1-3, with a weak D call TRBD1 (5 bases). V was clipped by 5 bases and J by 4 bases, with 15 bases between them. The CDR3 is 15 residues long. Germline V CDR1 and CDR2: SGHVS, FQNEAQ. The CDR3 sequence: CASSRTQEAGNTIYF. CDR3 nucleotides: TGTGCCAGCAGCCGAACACAGGAGGCGGGAAACACCATATATTTT.

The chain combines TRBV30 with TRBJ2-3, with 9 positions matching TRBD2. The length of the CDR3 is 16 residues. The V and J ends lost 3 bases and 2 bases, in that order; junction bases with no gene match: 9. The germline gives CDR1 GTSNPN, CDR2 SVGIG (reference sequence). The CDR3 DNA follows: TGTGCCTGGAGCGCAAGGACTAGCGAATCCACAGATACGCAGTATTTT. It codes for CAWSARTSESTDTQYF.

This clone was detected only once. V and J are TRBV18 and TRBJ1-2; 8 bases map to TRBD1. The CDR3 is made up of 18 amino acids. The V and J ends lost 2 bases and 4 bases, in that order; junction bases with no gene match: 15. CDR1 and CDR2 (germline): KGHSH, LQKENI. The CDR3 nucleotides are TGTGCCAGCTCACCAGTCTATGGGGCAGGGGGCGCCAGCTATGGCTACACCTTC. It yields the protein CASSPVYGAGGASYGYTF. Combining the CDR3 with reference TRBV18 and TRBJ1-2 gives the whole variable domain NAGVMQNPRHLVRRRGQEARLRCSPMKGHSHVYWYRQLPEEGLKFMVYLQKENIIDESGMPKERFSAEFPKEGPSILRIQQVVRGDSAAYFCASSPVYGAGGASYGYTFGSGTRLTVV.

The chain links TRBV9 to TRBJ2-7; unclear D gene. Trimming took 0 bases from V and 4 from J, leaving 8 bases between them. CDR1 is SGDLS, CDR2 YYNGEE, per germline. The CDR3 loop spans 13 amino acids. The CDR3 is CASSVGSEYEQYF. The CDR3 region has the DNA TGTGCCAGCAGCGTAGGTAGTGAGTACGAGCAGTACTTC.

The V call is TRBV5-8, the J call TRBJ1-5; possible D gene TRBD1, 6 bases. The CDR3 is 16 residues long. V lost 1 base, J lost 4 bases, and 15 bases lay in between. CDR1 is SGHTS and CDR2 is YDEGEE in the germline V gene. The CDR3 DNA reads TGTGCCAGCAGCTTGCATATGGACAGCACTAATCAGCCCCAGCATTTT. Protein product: CASSLHMDSTNQPQHF.